These 12 T cell receptor beta chains share one sample of origin, sequenced in a study of molecular identifiers for immune sequencing clone quantification. Each CDR3 protein is one row after TCRdb ran MiXCR on the PCR reads. The data contain approximately 500,000 distinct CDR3 sequences, under 30% of them seen just once; the ten biggest clones take up roughly 0.77%. The sample taken for sequencing was naive CD8+ T cells from blood, with Jurkat cell RNA spiked in. Subset given: FACS-sorted CD8+CD4-CCR7+CD45RA+ naive T cells. The receptor set was obtained from a human donor in good health. Some libraries in this study had Jurkat cell RNA spiked in.

Comments on this clonotype: A read error is likely, as this CDR3 ends without the conserved phenylalanine or tryptophan. This sequence joins TRBV7-2 and TRBJ1-1, with unresolved D. The CDR3 is made up of 14 amino acids. Trimming pared 5 bases from V and 5 bases from J, leaving 15 bases between. Germline V gene lookup returns CDR1 SGHTA and CDR2 FQGNSA. DNA of the CDR3: TGTGCCAGCAGCGTAGAGGTCAGATTAACTGAAGCTTTCCTT. Translated: CASSVEVRLTEAFL.

This clonotype has just a few counts. The V call is TRBV5-5, the J call TRBJ2-3; D may be TRBD1 (6 bases). CDR3 length: 16 residues. V was clipped by 4 bases and J by 0 bases, with 15 bases between them. Looked up from germline, CDR1 is SGHKS and CDR2 is YYEKEE (reference sequence). CDR3 sequence reads: CASSTIRQDSTDTQYF. The CDR3 DNA reads as TGTGCCAGCAGCACGATAAGACAGGACAGCACAGATACGCAGTATTTT.

At least ten counts were recorded for this clonotype. The chain combines TRBV5-1 with TRBJ2-7; D is perhaps TRBD1 (6 bases). The CDR3 loop spans 13 amino acids. Germline values: CDR1 SGHRS, CDR2 YFSETQ. Trimming cost V 3 bases and J 0 bases, with 7 bases left between them. The DNA of the CDR3 is TGCGCCAGCAGCTGGGACAACTCCTACGAGCAGTACTTC. The encoded protein is CASSWDNSYEQYF.

This clonotype came up many times. The chain is built from TRBV19 and TRBJ2-3; 8 bases line up with TRBD1. Germline CDR1 reads LNHDA; CDR2 reads SQIVND (reference sequence). The CDR3 length is 14 residues. V dropped 3 bases and J dropped 2; count of bases not matched to a gene: 1. The CDR3 DNA sequence: TGTGCCAGTAGTATGGGACAGGTCACAGATACGCAGTATTTT. Translated, it gives CASSMGQVTDTQYF.

In its sample, this clonotype was seen a few times. V is TRBV20-1 and J is TRBJ2-7; 7 bases are shared with TRBD1. V shed 6 bases, J shed 0 bases, and the junction held 11 bases outside the gene matches. The CDR3 is 15 residues long. Germline CDR1 and CDR2: DFQATT and SNEGSKA (reference sequence). The CDR3 DNA reads as TGCAGTGCCCAAGGGGGCCTACTTCTCTCCTACGAGCAGTACTTC. The encoded protein is CSAQGGLLLSYEQYF.

The rearrangement joins TRBV27 to TRBJ2-3; no definite D call. Trimming removed 6 bases at V and 3 bases at J, with 19 bases between. From germline, CDR1 is MNHEY and CDR2 SMNVEV (reference sequence). The CDR3 has 16 residues. The CDR3 loop is CASSNLGMMPTDTQYF. Here the CDR3 DNA reads TGTGCCAGCAGCAACCTGGGGATGATGCCGACAGATACGCAGTATTTT.

This clonotype occurred a few times. Its ends do not fully match the called genes, so a read error is possible. The V and J genes are TRBV29-1 and TRBJ2-7, with TRBD2 matching 10 bases. This CDR3 is 11 amino acids long. Germline CDR1 SQVTM, CDR2 ANQGSEA. The CDR3 bases are TGCAGCGTTGAGGGCCTAGCGGGAGTGGACTTC. This codes for CSVEGLAGVDF.

Only a few counts were recorded for this clonotype. Its ends do not fully match the called genes, so a read error is possible. J is TRBJ1-1 and V is TRBV20-1; D remains ambiguous. The length of the CDR3 is 15 residues. In germline, CDR1 is DFQATT, CDR2 SNEGSKA (reference sequence). The CDR3 protein is CSAGEGRGYNTEAFF. CDR3 coding DNA: TGCAGTGCTGGAGAAGGACGGGGATACAACACTGAAGCTTTCTTT.

Worth noting for this clonotype: A much larger clone lies one base from this, so it may be a read error. Without the conserved terminal phenylalanine or tryptophan, this CDR3 likely stems from a read error. This chain uses TRBV29-1 with TRBJ1-5; D is unresolved. Per the germline V gene, CDR1 is SQVTM and CDR2 is ANQGSEA. The CDR3 covers 13 residues. Trimming stripped 4 bases from V and 3 bases from J, with 10 bases between. CDR3 in amino acids: CSVGEGANQPQHI. The CDR3 nucleotides are TGCAGCGTTGGAGAAGGAGCCAATCAGCCCCAGCATATT.

J is TRBJ2-3 and V is TRBV4-3; D ambiguous. CDR1 LGHNA and CDR2 YSLEER come from the germline V gene. Trimming took off 1 base at V and 2 bases at J, with 16 bases between the two ends. This CDR3 contains 17 residues. The CDR3 loop reads CASSQGGGADFTDTQYF. In nucleotides, the CDR3 is TGCGCCAGCAGCCAAGGGGGTGGAGCCGATTTCACAGATACGCAGTATTTT.

This clonotype was counted at least ten times. The chain recombines TRBV20-1 with TRBJ2-3, with D hard to call. The V and J ends lost 3 bases and 0 bases respectively, with 10 bases between them. Germline V lookup: CDR1 DFQATT, CDR2 SNEGSKA (reference sequence). The CDR3 runs 14 residues. CDR3 loop: CSASLSTSTDTQYF. CDR3 sequence (DNA): TGCAGTGCTAGTTTGTCTACTAGCACAGATACGCAGTATTTT.

The genes are TRBV4-1 and TRBJ1-5; D possibly corresponds to TRBD1 (5 bases). This CDR3 spans 17 amino acids. Germline V gene data show CDR1 as MGHRA and CDR2 as YSYEKL. V lost 5 bases to trimming and J lost 0 bases, with 17 bases between them. The CDR3 sequence: CASSSGTTKNSNQPQHF. CDR3 DNA sequence: TGCGCCAGCAGCTCCGGGACGACGAAAAATAGCAATCAGCCCCAGCATTTT.